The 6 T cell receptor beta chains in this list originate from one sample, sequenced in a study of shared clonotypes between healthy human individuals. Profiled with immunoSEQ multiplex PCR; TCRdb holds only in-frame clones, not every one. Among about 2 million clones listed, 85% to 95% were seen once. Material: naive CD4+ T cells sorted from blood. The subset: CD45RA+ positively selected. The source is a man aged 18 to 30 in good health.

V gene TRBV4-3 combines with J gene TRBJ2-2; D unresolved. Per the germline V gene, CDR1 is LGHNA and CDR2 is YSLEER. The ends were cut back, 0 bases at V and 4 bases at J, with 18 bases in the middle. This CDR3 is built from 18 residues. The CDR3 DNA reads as TGCGCCAGCAGCCAAGAACGTGGGGTAGGGCAGGTCACCGGGGAGCTGTTTTTT. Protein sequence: CASSQERGVGQVTGELFF.

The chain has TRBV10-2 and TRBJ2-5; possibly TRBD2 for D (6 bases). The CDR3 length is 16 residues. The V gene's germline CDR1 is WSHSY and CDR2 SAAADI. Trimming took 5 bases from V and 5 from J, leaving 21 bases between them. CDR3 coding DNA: TGCGCCAGCAGTAAGGGTTTGAGGACTATCACCGAGACCCAGTACTTC. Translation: CASSKGLRTITETQYF.

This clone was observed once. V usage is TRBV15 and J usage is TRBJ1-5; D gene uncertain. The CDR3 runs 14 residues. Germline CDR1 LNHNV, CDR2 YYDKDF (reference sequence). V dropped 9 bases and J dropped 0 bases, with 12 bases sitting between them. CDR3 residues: CATRQRHSNQPQHF. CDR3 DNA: TGTGCCACGCGACAAAGGCATAGCAATCAGCCCCAGCATTTT.

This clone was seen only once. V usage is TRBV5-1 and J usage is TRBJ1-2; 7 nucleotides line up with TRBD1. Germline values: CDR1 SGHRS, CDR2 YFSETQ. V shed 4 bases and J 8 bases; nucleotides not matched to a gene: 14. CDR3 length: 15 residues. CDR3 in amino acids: CASSAGGRTGEGYTF. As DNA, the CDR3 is TGCGCCAGCAGCGCTGGAGGAAGGACAGGCGAGGGCTACACCTTC.

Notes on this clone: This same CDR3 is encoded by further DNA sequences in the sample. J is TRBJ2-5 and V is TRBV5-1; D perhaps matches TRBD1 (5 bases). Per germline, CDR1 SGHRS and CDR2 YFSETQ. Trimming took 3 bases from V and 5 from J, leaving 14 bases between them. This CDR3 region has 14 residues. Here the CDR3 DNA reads TGCGCCAGCAGCTCAGGGCCCTCCGGGGAGACCCAGTACTTC. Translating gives CASSSGPSGETQYF.

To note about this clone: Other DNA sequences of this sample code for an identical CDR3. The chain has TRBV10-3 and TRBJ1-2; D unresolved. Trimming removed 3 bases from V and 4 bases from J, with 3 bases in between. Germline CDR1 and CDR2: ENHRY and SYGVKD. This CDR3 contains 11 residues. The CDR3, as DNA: TGTGCCATCAGTGACCTCTATGGCTACACCTTC. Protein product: CAISDLYGYTF.